Below are 7 T cell receptor beta chains sequenced from a single sample in a study of blood T cell repertoires in COVID-19. Libraries were prepared by immunoSEQ multiplex PCR; TCRdb keeps only in-frame clonotypes and omits some of them. The table records about 440,000 clones, 70% to 90% of them present only once. Sequencing used PBMCs or T cells enriched from blood (not recorded which). All receptors come from a woman in her late teens or twenties with acute COVID-19.

The chain carries TRBV6-8 and TRBJ1-1; perhaps TRBD1 as D (5 bases). Trimming pared 5 bases from V and 2 bases from J, leaving 9 bases between. This CDR3 contains 13 residues. The germline gives CDR1 MNHGY, CDR2 SAAAGT. CDR3 region: CASSQRGNTEAFF. CDR3 DNA sequence: TGTGCCAGCAGTCAGCGGGGCAACACTGAAGCTTTCTTT.

The chain has TRBV5-1 and TRBJ1-6; D remains ambiguous. Per the germline V gene, CDR1 is SGHRS and CDR2 is YFSETQ. V was shortened by 2 bases and J by 5 bases, with 8 bases between the two germline ends. This CDR3 has 14 residues. CDR3: CASSLFHDNSPLHF. In DNA, the CDR3 is TGCGCCAGCAGCTTATTTCATGATAATTCACCCCTCCACTTT.

For this clone: The same CDR3 can be traced to other DNA sequences in this sample. J is TRBJ1-2 and V is TRBV9; D ambiguous. CDR1 and CDR2 from the germline V gene are SGDLS and YYNGEE. With 7 bases removed from V and 2 bases from J, the gap between germline ends came to 6 bases. The CDR3 is 11 amino acids. DNA of the CDR3: TGTGCCAGCTCGGGGAACTATGGCTACACCTTC. It translates to CASSGNYGYTF.

This chain links TRBV7-8 with TRBJ1-4; 8 bases are shared with TRBD1. The CDR3 contains 15 residues. With V trimmed by 4 bases and J by 3 bases, 4 bases remained unmatched. Germline assignment: CDR1 SGHVS and CDR2 FQNEAQ. The CDR3: CASSSWTGPNEKLFF. The CDR3, as DNA: TGTGCCAGCAGCTCGTGGACAGGGCCTAATGAAAAACTGTTTTTT.

The chain has TRBV19 and TRBJ1-5; 11 positions agree with TRBD1. V lost 7 bases, J lost 6 bases, and 20 bases stayed unmatched. CDR3 length: 19 amino acids. In germline, CDR1 is LNHDA, CDR2 SQIVND (reference sequence). CDR3: CASTPRGQGANPEGQPQHF. DNA of the CDR3: TGTGCCAGTACCCCGCGAGGACAGGGGGCGAACCCAGAGGGTCAGCCCCAGCATTTT. Using reference TRBV19 and TRBJ1-5 for the parts outside the CDR3, the full variable domain is DGGITQSPKYLFRKEGQNVTLSCEQNLNHDAMYWYRQDPGQGLRLIYYSQIVNDFQKGDIAEGYSVSREKKESFPLTVTSAQKNPTAFYLCASTPRGQGANPEGQPQHFGDGTRLSIL.

CDR3 nucleotides: TGCAGCGTTGAAGTGGAGGGGGCGGCTTTCTTT. Its protein is CSVEVEGAAFF. The V and J genes are TRBV29-1 and TRBJ1-1, with 7 positions matching TRBD1. Germline CDR1 reads SQVTM; CDR2 reads ANQGSEA. The CDR3 has 11 residues. The junction had 4 bases not matched to a gene; V was cut back by 1 base and J by 11 bases.

The J gene is TRBJ1-5, the V gene TRBV5-1; D unresolved. Trimming took off 3 bases at V and 7 bases at J, with 11 bases between the two ends. The CDR3 is 13 residues long. Germline CDR1 SGHRS, CDR2 YFSETQ. The CDR3: CASSSMTGQPQHF. In DNA form, the CDR3 reads TGCGCCAGCAGCTCCATGACCGGGCAGCCCCAGCATTTT.